Below, 10 T cell receptor beta chains from the same sample are listed, as sequenced in a study of T cell responses to AZD1222 COVID-19 vaccine. Here immunoSEQ multiplex PCR was the method, and the copy in TCRdb shows in-frame clones only, minus some. The table lists roughly 86,000 clones, 85% of them singletons. Sample: peripheral blood, taken 28 days after the second AZD1222 dose. These receptors all stem from an adult who received the AZD1222 COVID-19 vaccine.

The chain links TRBV4-1 to TRBJ2-2, with 14 bases lining up with TRBD2. The CDR3 extends over 15 amino acids. Germline loops: CDR1 MGHRA, CDR2 YSYEKL. V trimming: 3 bases; J trimming: 8 bases; junction bases outside the gene matches: 2. CDR3: CASSQGLAGVGELFF. The CDR3 nucleotides are TGCGCCAGCAGCCAGGGACTAGCGGGAGTAGGGGAGCTGTTTTTT.

The chain carries TRBV5-4 and TRBJ2-5; 9 bases are a match to TRBD2. Per germline, CDR1 SGHNT and CDR2 YYREEE (reference sequence). This CDR3 region has 20 residues. V shed 4 bases, J shed 0 bases, and the junction held 19 bases outside the gene matches. The CDR3 here is CASSLVVSGGSGAYQETQYF. The CDR3 DNA is TGTGCCAGCAGCCTGGTTGTTAGCGGGGGCTCGGGGGCGTACCAAGAGACCCAGTACTTC.

The genes are TRBV5-4 and TRBJ2-1; a weak D match, TRBD1 (5 bases). Looked up from germline, CDR1 is SGHNT and CDR2 is YYREEE (reference sequence). This CDR3 has 13 residues. Deletions cut 3 bases from V and 5 bases from J, with 9 bases between. This CDR3 is CASSSTVNNEQFF. The CDR3 coding sequence is TGTGCCAGCAGCTCGACAGTTAACAATGAGCAGTTCTTC.

The chain joins TRBV24-1 to TRBJ2-1, with 9 bases aligning to TRBD2. The germline CDR1 and CDR2 sequences are KGHDR and SFDVKD. The CDR3 length is 18 residues. The V segment lost 3 bases and the J segment 0 bases; nucleotides outside the gene matches: 8. The chain's CDR3 is CATSDIRSGRSSYNEQFF. For the CDR3, the DNA is TGTGCCACCAGTGATATAAGGAGCGGGAGGAGCTCCTACAATGAGCAGTTCTTC.

The CDR3 region is CSVGGLRQETQYF. Written as DNA, the CDR3 is TGCAGCGTTGGGGGGCTTAGACAAGAGACCCAGTACTTC. This chain uses TRBV29-1 with TRBJ2-5; TRBD1 is a possible D gene (6 bases). The CDR3 is 13 residues long. From germline, CDR1 is SQVTM and CDR2 ANQGSEA. Between the trimmed V and J ends, which lost 4 bases and 2 bases, there was a span of 11 bases.

The chain combines TRBV2 with TRBJ1-2, with TRBD1 matching 8 bases. Germline trimming cut 3 bases from V and 6 bases from J; bases unmatched to any gene: 9. This CDR3 is 15 amino acids long. Germline lookup yields CDR1 SNHLY and CDR2 FYNNEI. The CDR3 region is CASSERQGRIDGYTF. The CDR3 DNA follows: TGTGCCAGCAGTGAGAGACAGGGGAGAATTGATGGCTACACCTTC. Based on the CDR3 plus reference TRBV2 and TRBJ1-2, the full variable domain is EPEVTQTPSHQVTQMGQEVILRCVPISNHLYFYWYRQILGQKVEFLVSFYNNEISEKSEIFDDQFSVERPDGSNFTLKIRSTKLEDSAMYFCASSERQGRIDGYTFGSGTRLTVV.

The gene calls are TRBV3-1 (or the pseudogene TRBV3-2) and TRBJ2-3; the D is unclear. CDR1 is LGHDT and CDR2 is YNNKEL in the germline V gene (reference sequence). Between the trimmed V and J ends, which lost 1 base and 2 bases, there was a span of 7 bases. CDR3 length: 14 residues. CDR3 coding DNA: TGTGCCAGCAGCCAAGTGGTAGTCACAGATACGCAGTATTTT. It specifies CASSQVVVTDTQYF.

The chain uses TRBV5-1 and TRBJ2-7; TRBD2 matches at 15 bases. V gave up 0 bases and J gave up 5 bases; unmatched junction bases: 6. This CDR3 has 17 residues. CDR1 and CDR2 (germline): SGHRS, YFSETQ. CDR3 residues: CASSLGAGTSGRNEQYF. The CDR3 DNA follows: TGCGCCAGCAGCTTGGGCGCCGGGACTAGCGGGAGGAACGAGCAGTACTTC.

V is TRBV5-1 and J is TRBJ1-4; D is unclear. V lost 4 bases, J lost 1 base, and 11 bases lay in between. The CDR3 sequence is 15 residues long. From germline, CDR1 is SGHRS and CDR2 YFSETQ. Here the CDR3 reads CASSIGSETNEKLFF. The CDR3 nucleotides read TGCGCCAGCAGCATCGGGTCGGAAACTAATGAAAAACTGTTTTTT.

This clone was detected once. This chain connects TRBV5-6 to TRBJ1-1; 7 bases map to TRBD1. Germline values: CDR1 SGHDT, CDR2 YYEEEE. The V gene end was trimmed by 2 bases and the J gene end by 0 bases; junction bases not matched to a gene: 10. The CDR3 consists of 17 residues. CDR3 sequence reads: CASSFWAGGAMNTEAFF. DNA for the CDR3: TGTGCCAGCAGCTTTTGGGCAGGGGGTGCAATGAACACTGAAGCTTTCTTT.